This entry lists 10 T cell receptor beta chains sequenced from one sample in a study of cytomegalovirus exposure and HLA in healthy donors. This PCR relied on a set of 60 Vbeta primers and 13 Jbeta primers. Generated by immunoSEQ multiplex PCR, the TCRdb table keeps only in-frame clones and is missing some. The data show over 100,000 clones, and the top ten clones hold about 1.5%. The specimen was PBMCs. The source is a woman aged 40 to 55 in good health and CMV-seropositive.

The rearrangement uses TRBV11-2 and TRBJ1-2, with 7 bases lining up with TRBD1. The CDR3 is 14 residues long. J was trimmed by 4 bases and V by 3 bases; bases with no gene match: 5. Germline loops: CDR1 SGHAT, CDR2 FQNNGV. The CDR3 nucleotides are TGTGCCAGCAGCTTGAAGGGGGCGGCCTATGGCTACACCTTC. It is translated as CASSLKGAAYGYTF.

CDR3 in amino acids: CASSFGTGNGYTF. DNA for the CDR3: TGTGCCAGCAGCTTCGGGACAGGGAATGGCTACACCTTC. V gene TRBV7-9 combines with J gene TRBJ1-2; 9 bases are shared with TRBD1. After removal of 3 bases from V and 6 bases from J, the junction contained 2 bases not matched to a gene. From germline, CDR1 is SEHNR and CDR2 FQNEAQ (reference sequence). The CDR3 length is 13 residues.

This chain links TRBV28 with TRBJ1-1; a weak D match, TRBD1 (5 bases). Per the germline V gene, CDR1 is MDHEN and CDR2 is SYDVKM. V was cut by 7 bases and J by 13 bases, with 31 bases left in between. The CDR3 length is 16 residues. The CDR3, as DNA: TGTGCCAGCACAAACCCCTTGGGGCGCGGCCGGAGGGAGGTTTTCTTT. Protein: CASTNPLGRGRREVFF. Full variable domain (rest looked up from reference TRBV28 and TRBJ1-1): DVKVTQSSRYLVKRTGEKVFLECVQDMDHENMFWYRQDPGLGLRLIYFSYDVKMKEKGDIPEGYSVSREKKERFSLILESASTNQTSMYLCASTNPLGRGRREVFFGQGTRLTVV.

The chain links TRBV5-1 to TRBJ2-7; 10 nucleotides align to TRBD1. J lost 3 bases, V lost 7 bases, and 10 bases had no gene match. The germline V gene has CDR1 SGHRS and CDR2 YFSETQ. The CDR3 has 15 residues. The CDR3 protein is CASSPGQGKFYEQYF. In DNA, the CDR3 is TGCGCCAGCTCCCCGGGACAGGGGAAATTCTACGAGCAGTACTTC.

The chain uses TRBV6-1 and TRBJ2-5, with D unresolved. The V gene lost 0 bases and the J gene lost 5 bases, with 10 bases spanning the gap. The CDR3 runs 14 residues. The germline V gene has CDR1 MNHNS and CDR2 SASEGT. Here the CDR3 reads CASSEARRRETQYF. CDR3 sequence (DNA): TGTGCCAGCAGTGAAGCGAGAAGGCGGGAGACCCAGTACTTC.

V and J are TRBV7-3 and TRBJ2-6; 7 bases are shared with TRBD1. The CDR3 sequence is 16 residues long. V dropped 5 bases and J dropped 2; count of bases not matched to a gene: 6. Looked up from germline, CDR1 is SGHTA and CDR2 is FQGTGA. DNA for the CDR3: TGTGCCAGCAGCAGGGGGCCACCGCCTGGGGCCAACGTCCTGACTTTC. It is translated as CASSRGPPPGANVLTF.

The chain links TRBV5-1 to TRBJ1-1; D perhaps matches TRBD1 (5 bases). The V and J ends lost 4 bases and 4 bases respectively, with 14 bases between them. This CDR3 contains 14 residues. CDR1 is SGHRS, CDR2 YFSETQ, per germline. CDR3 loop: CASSVRDRSTEAFF. CDR3 DNA sequence: TGCGCCAGCAGCGTCAGGGATAGGTCCACTGAAGCTTTCTTT.

J is TRBJ2-3 and V is TRBV4-3; 10 positions agree with TRBD1. Germline values: CDR1 LGHNA, CDR2 YSLEER. The J segment lost 4 bases and the V segment lost 0 bases, leaving 4 bases of the junction unmatched. This CDR3 has 16 amino acids. The chain's CDR3 is CASSQDLGTGADTQYF. CDR3 DNA sequence: TGCGCCAGCAGCCAAGATCTAGGGACAGGGGCAGATACGCAGTATTTT.

The rearrangement joins TRBV6-5 to TRBJ2-5, with D possibly matching TRBD1 (6 bases). The assigned J gene may be wrong: the sequence end matches TRBJ2-7 better. Germline values: CDR1 MNHEY, CDR2 SVGAGI. The CDR3 totals 13 residues. The CDR3 DNA follows: TGTGCCAGCAGTACACTACAGGGTTACGAGCAGTACTTC. As protein: CASSTLQGYEQYF.

V gene TRBV5-8 combines with J gene TRBJ2-1; the D gene is possibly TRBD2 (6 bases). Trimming stripped 5 bases from V and 7 bases from J, with 13 bases between. Germline V gives CDR1 SGHTS, CDR2 YDEGEE. This CDR3 has 13 residues. The CDR3 sequence: CASSLGTSNEQFF. In nucleotides, the CDR3 is TGTGCCAGCAGTCTCGGGACTTCAAATGAGCAGTTCTTC.